One and the same sample provided the 21 T cell receptor beta chains below, sequenced in a study of regulatory T cells in long-lasting Graves disease. To make TCR beta libraries, researchers used iRepertoire HTBI primers and Arm-PCR of CDR3 regions. TCRdb re-derived calls from the multiplex PCR reads in MiXCR, one entry per CDR3 protein. The data contain about 440,000 distinct CDR3 sequences, around 14% of them singletons. The time point here: newly diagnosed GD, antithyroid drugs for less than 3 months. Following extraction of RNA from PBMCs, that RNA was used to make the TCR library. The sample was also linked to a second study, of T cells in Graves' hyperthyroidism and ophthalmopathy.

This sample comprised peripheral blood mononuclear cells (PBMCs), obtained at new diagnosis, from a patient treated with antithyroid drugs. Receptor source: a woman in her thirties with Graves disease.

The chain employs TRBV7-3 and TRBJ2-3, with D possibly being TRBD2 (6 bases). In germline, CDR1 is SGHTA, CDR2 FQGTGA. This CDR3 comprises 18 residues. Trimming took off 5 bases at V and 5 bases at J, with 26 bases between the two ends. CDR3 nucleotide sequence: TGTGCCAGCAGCCGAGTAGGGGTAGCGGCCTTCAGGAAAGATACGCAGTATTTT. This codes for CASSRVGVAAFRKDTQYF.

V is TRBV20-1 and J is TRBJ2-1; D gene unclear. Germline values: CDR1 DFQATT, CDR2 SNEGSKA (reference sequence). The CDR3 covers 12 residues. Trimming removed 5 bases from V and 7 bases from J, with 12 bases in between. Here the CDR3 DNA reads TGCAGTGCTCGGGCGACGGTTAATGAGCAGTTCTTC. As protein: CSARATVNEQFF.

Ten or more counts support this clonotype. The chain has TRBV9 and TRBJ2-5, with D perhaps TRBD2 (6 bases). Trimming pared 3 bases from V and 3 bases from J, leaving 18 bases between. This CDR3 contains 16 residues. Germline CDR1 SGDLS, CDR2 YYNGEE. The DNA of the CDR3 is TGTGCCAGCAGCGCGGGGAGCGGACCGGGAGAAGAGACCCAGTACTTC. Protein sequence: CASSAGSGPGEETQYF.

This clonotype has ten or more counts. The V call is TRBV18, the J call TRBJ1-2, with D possibly matching TRBD1 (5 bases). The V gene's germline CDR1 is KGHSH and CDR2 LQKENI. CDR3 length: 12 residues. Trimming removed 3 bases from V and 8 bases from J, with 10 bases in between. CDR3 DNA sequence: TGTGCCAGCTCACCTCTAGGGACGGGCTACACCTTC. Translating it yields CASSPLGTGYTF.

This clonotype came up many times. J is TRBJ2-1 and V is TRBV27; 9 nucleotides match TRBD2. Germline CDR1 MNHEY, CDR2 SMNVEV (reference sequence). The J segment lost 6 bases and the V segment lost 2 bases, leaving 5 bases of the junction unmatched. The CDR3 totals 15 residues. The CDR3 coding sequence is TGTGCCAGCAGTTTAAGCGGGAGGTACCTCAATGAGCAGTTCTTC. Translation: CASSLSGRYLNEQFF.

The V call is TRBV20-1, the J call TRBJ1-4; tentative D call: TRBD1 (6 bases). The V and J ends lost 3 bases and 0 bases respectively, with 17 bases between them. The CDR3 consists of 17 residues. Germline CDR1 reads DFQATT; CDR2 reads SNEGSKA (reference sequence). CDR3: CSARIQGTFATNEKLFF. In nucleotides, the CDR3 is TGCAGTGCTAGGATTCAGGGGACCTTTGCAACTAATGAAAAACTGTTTTTT.

The chain employs TRBV6-1 and TRBJ2-1; D uncertain. Trimming took off 3 bases at V and 4 bases at J, with 7 bases between the two ends. Per the germline V gene, CDR1 is MNHNS and CDR2 is SASEGT. CDR3 length: 13 residues. The DNA for the CDR3 is TGTGCCAGCAGTGATACTGGATACAATGAGCAGTTCTTC. Translation: CASSDTGYNEQFF.

J is TRBJ1-5 and V is TRBV5-8; possibly TRBD1 for D (5 bases). CDR1 SGHTS and CDR2 YDEGEE come from the germline V gene. The length of the CDR3 is 17 residues. V was pared by 3 bases and J by 0 bases, with 16 bases between. The CDR3 loop is CASSSGTFGYSNQPQHF. The CDR3 DNA is TGTGCCAGCAGCTCGGGGACCTTCGGGTATAGCAATCAGCCCCAGCATTTT.

The table lists this clonotype with a few counts. V is TRBV7-8 and J is TRBJ2-7; the match to TRBD2 covers 10 bases. The CDR3 runs to 16 residues. V lost 5 bases and J lost 4; bases outside the gene matches: 11. Germline loops: CDR1 SGHVS, CDR2 FQNEAQ. DNA for the CDR3: TGTGCCAGCAGCCCCCGGGGAAGCGGGAGGGTATACGAGCAGTACTTC. Its translation: CASSPRGSGRVYEQYF.

The chain couples TRBV29-1 to TRBJ2-6, with D possibly TRBD1 on 5 matching bases. The CDR3 runs to 14 residues. Germline V gene data show CDR1 as SQVTM and CDR2 as ANQGSEA. The V end lost 3 bases, the J end lost 3 bases, and 9 bases lay between the germline ends. In DNA form, the CDR3 reads TGCAGCGTTGAGGCCCAGGGTGGGGCCAACGTCCTGACTTTC. This sequence encodes CSVEAQGGANVLTF.

This clonotype has a count of ten or more. CDR3 bases: TGCAGCGGGTGGACAGGGAGCACAGATACGCAGTATTTT. Residues: CSGWTGSTDTQYF. The V and J genes are TRBV29-1 and TRBJ2-3; 8 nucleotides line up with TRBD1. The CDR3 spans 13 residues. V was clipped by 7 bases and J by 0 bases; unmatched bases: 3. Germline CDR1 reads SQVTM; CDR2 reads ANQGSEA.

This clonotype was seen repeatedly, ten times or more. The J gene is TRBJ1-1, the V gene TRBV5-1, with a weak D call TRBD1 (5 bases). V dropped 0 bases and J dropped 5 bases, with 17 bases sitting between them. The CDR3 is 16 amino acids. CDR1 and CDR2 (germline): SGHRS, YFSETQ. CDR3 in DNA: TGCGCCAGCAGCTTGGCCGTTGGGGGTTATGGAACTGAAGCTTTCTTT. Protein sequence: CASSLAVGGYGTEAFF.

This sequence joins TRBV9 and TRBJ1-3; D is perhaps TRBD1 (6 bases). CDR3 length: 18 amino acids. Germline CDR1 and CDR2: SGDLS and YYNGEE. V shed 1 base and J shed 0 bases, with 17 bases lying between them. The CDR3 is CASSVYDRPALSGNTIYF. The CDR3 coding sequence is TGTGCCAGCAGCGTATACGACAGGCCGGCCCTCTCTGGAAACACCATATATTTT. Using reference TRBV9 and TRBJ1-3 for the parts outside the CDR3, the full variable domain is DSGVTQTPKHLITATGQRVTLRCSPRSGDLSVYWYQQSLDQGLQFLIQYYNGEERAKGNILERFSAQQFPDLHSELNLSSLELGDSALYFCASSVYDRPALSGNTIYFGEGSWLTVV.

This clonotype was seen only a few times. The CDR3 DNA follows: TGTGCCACCAGCAGTCCCGGGGGACGACAAGGCAATCAGCCCCAGCATTTT. Encoded protein: CATSSPGGRQGNQPQHF. The chain joins TRBV15 to TRBJ1-5; maybe TRBD1 (5 bases). The CDR3 is 17 residues long. CDR1 and CDR2 from the germline V gene are LNHNV and YYDKDF (reference sequence). Trimming stripped 3 bases from V and 2 bases from J, with 17 bases between.

This clonotype was seen a few times. The chain combines TRBV5-5 with TRBJ1-3; D may be TRBD1 (6 bases). V was cut by 5 bases and J by 4 bases, with 19 bases left in between. In germline, CDR1 is SGHKS, CDR2 YYEKEE (reference sequence). The length of the CDR3 is 16 residues. The CDR3 spells CASSNSARGSGNTIYF. CDR3 DNA sequence: TGTGCCAGCAGTAATTCCGCCAGGGGTTCCGGAAACACCATATATTTT. The full variable domain, completed using reference TRBV5-5 and TRBJ1-3, is DAGVTQSPTHLIKTRGQQVTLRCSPISGHKSVSWYQQVLGQGPQFIFQYYEKEERGRGNFPDRFSARQFPNYSSELNVNALLLGDSALYLCASSNSARGSGNTIYFGEGSWLTVV.

This clonotype came up a few times. The rearrangement links TRBV5-1 to TRBJ1-6; D possibly corresponds to TRBD1 (6 bases). Deletions cut 2 bases from V and 5 bases from J, with 11 bases between. In germline, CDR1 is SGHRS, CDR2 YFSETQ. The length of the CDR3 is 15 residues. The chain's CDR3 is CASSFEDRDNSPLHF. The CDR3 DNA reads as TGCGCCAGCAGCTTTGAGGACAGAGATAATTCACCCCTCCACTTT. The full variable domain, in which reference TRBV5-1 and TRBJ1-6 provide the parts outside the CDR3, is KAGVTQTPRYLIKTRGQQVTLSCSPISGHRSVSWYQQTPGQGLQFLFEYFSETQRNKGNFPGRFSGRQFSNSRSEMNVSTLELGDSALYLCASSFEDRDNSPLHFGNGTRLTVT.

This clonotype was found many times. The chain carries TRBV28 and TRBJ1-2; D is perhaps TRBD1 (5 bases). V lost 2 bases, J lost 4 bases, and 11 bases lay in between. This CDR3 comprises 14 residues. Germline V lookup: CDR1 MDHEN, CDR2 SYDVKM. The CDR3 bases are TGTGCCAGCAGTTTACCCCAGGGTAGCTATGGCTACACCTTC. It translates to CASSLPQGSYGYTF.

The V call is TRBV19, the J call TRBJ1-5; weak D call: TRBD1 (6 bases). Trimming stripped 8 bases from V and 0 bases from J, with 11 bases between. Germline-derived CDR1 and CDR2 are LNHDA and SQIVND (reference sequence). The CDR3 totals 14 residues. The CDR3 loop reads CASRDIYSNQPQHF. DNA for the CDR3: TGTGCCAGTCGGGACATCTATAGCAATCAGCCCCAGCATTTT.

This clonotype was detected many times. The chain is built from TRBV11-2 and TRBJ2-2, with D uncertain. The CDR3 contains 13 residues. The ends were cut back, 7 bases at V and 6 bases at J, with 12 bases in the middle. The germline V gene encodes CDR1 SGHAT and CDR2 FQNNGV. CDR3 coding DNA: TGTGCCAGCACTATGGATGGGGCCGGGGAGCTGTTTTTT. It is translated as CASTMDGAGELFF.

This clonotype appeared a single time. The chain combines TRBV20-1 with TRBJ2-7; the D gene could be TRBD1 or TRBD2 (5 bases each). This CDR3 has 15 amino acids. Germline CDR1 reads DFQATT; CDR2 reads SNEGSKA (reference sequence). Trimming stripped 2 bases from V and 6 bases from J, with 20 bases between. The CDR3 protein is CSARPGPMAVAEQYF. As DNA, the CDR3 is TGCAGTGCTAGACCGGGGCCTATGGCGGTAGCCGAGCAGTACTTC.

This clonotype was counted at least ten times. At one end the junction does not follow the germline gene, possibly because of a read error. V usage is TRBV3-1 and J usage is TRBJ1-1; weak D call: TRBD1 (6 bases). This CDR3 spans 11 amino acids. Germline-derived CDR1 and CDR2 are LGHDT and YNNKEL (reference sequence). Written as DNA, the CDR3 is TGTGCCAGCAGCCAAGACCAGGGGCGCGTCTTT. As protein: CASSQDQGRVF. Using reference TRBV3-1 and TRBJ1-1 for the parts outside the CDR3, the full variable domain is DTAVSQTPKYLVTQMGNDKSIKCEQNLGHDTMYWYKQDSKKFLKIMFSYNNKELIINETVPNRFSPKSPDKAHLNLHINSLELGDSAVYFCASSQDQGRVFGQGTRLTVV.